This TCR beta chain was sequenced in a study of quantifying T cell responses using KT2 cells. Across the study: cDNA was made from DNase-treated RNA using alpha and beta constant primers.

Unfractionated PBMC were spiked with known numbers of KT2 clone cells. Per germline, CDR1 SGHTA and CDR2 FQGNSA. V lost 1 base and J lost 7; bases outside the gene matches: 4. The CDR3 is made up of 14 amino acids. Whole-study findings and limits: KT2 clone alpha and beta sequence counts scaled linearly with input KT2 cell number. KT2 sequence counts showed saturation when very many KT2 cells were spiked in. KT2 sequences were detected down to about one KT2 cell per 100,000 PBMC.

Note on this clonotype: Its antigen is unknown.

A single-stranded UMI oligo with SP2 sequence was ligated to cDNA 3' ends. An equimolar mix of RC1.1 and RC1.2 primed the beta chain across TRBC1 and TRBC2. One entry per CDR3 protein, called by TCRdb with MiXCR from the UMI-ligation and nested PCR reads. The table includes approximately 57,000 distinct CDR3 sequences, roughly an eighth detected once. The sequence was collected from a human donor. This rearrangement joins TRBV7-2 to TRBJ2-1; 7 bases fit TRBD2. The specimen was PBMCs spiked with cells of the T cell clone KT2. The CDR3 loop reads CASSLELALNEQFF. CDR3 DNA sequence: TGTGCCAGCAGCTTAGAACTAGCGTTGAATGAGCAGTTCTTC.